Shown below are 14 T cell receptor beta chains from a single sample sequenced in a study of blood T cell repertoires in COVID-19. The table came from immunoSEQ multiplex PCR; TCRdb's copy has only in-frame clones and leaves some out. The data contain around 70,000 clones, 80% of them seen just once; the ten biggest clones take up about 13%. The sequencing sample was made of peripheral blood. The receptors were gathered from a man aged 45 to 65 with COVID-19, enrolled during active disease.

The chain joins TRBV9 to TRBJ1-4; 7 positions match TRBD1. The J segment lost 11 bases and the V segment lost 4 bases, leaving 11 bases of the junction unmatched. The CDR3 is 14 residues long. The germline V gene encodes CDR1 SGDLS and CDR2 YYNGEE. DNA for the CDR3: TGTGCCAGCAGCCCCTGGGAACAGGGGTGGAAACTGTTTTTT. Translation gives CASSPWEQGWKLFF. Complete variable domain (other parts from reference TRBV9 and TRBJ1-4): DSGVTQTPKHLITATGQRVTLRCSPRSGDLSVYWYQQSLDQGLQFLIQYYNGEERAKGNILERFSAQQFPDLHSELNLSSLELGDSALYFCASSPWEQGWKLFFGSGTQLSVL.

CDR3 region: CASSFGGPYEQYF. DNA of the CDR3: TGTGCCAGCAGCTTTGGGGGCCCCTACGAGCAGTACTTC. The V and J genes are TRBV7-2 and TRBJ2-7; a weak D match, TRBD1 (6 bases). The V end was cut by 3 bases, the J end by 2 bases, with 8 bases between. CDR1 SGHTA and CDR2 FQGNSA come from the germline V gene. The CDR3 runs to 13 residues.

The gene calls are TRBV6-4 and TRBJ2-3, with D maybe TRBD2 (6 bases). The length of the CDR3 is 14 residues. The V and J ends lost 4 bases and 5 bases respectively, with 13 bases between them. Germline V gene data show CDR1 as MRHNA and CDR2 as SNTAGT. The CDR3 DNA is TGTGCCAGCAGTGCACTAGCTGGTGGAGATACGCAGTATTTT. The encoded protein is CASSALAGGDTQYF.

The genes are TRBV29-1 and TRBJ2-1; D unclear. Trimming shortened V by 1 base and J by 4 bases, and 5 bases separated the two germline ends. Germline V gene data show CDR1 as SQVTM and CDR2 as ANQGSEA. CDR3 length: 12 amino acids. The CDR3 protein is CSVEGRYNEQFF. CDR3 nucleotides: TGCAGCGTTGAAGGCAGATACAATGAGCAGTTCTTC.

The chain combines TRBV24-1 with TRBJ1-5; TRBD1 is a possible D gene (6 bases). Trimming cost V 5 bases and J 6 bases, with 16 bases left between them. The CDR3 spans 15 residues. Per germline, CDR1 KGHDR and CDR2 SFDVKD. CDR3 bases: TGTGCCACCAGTGGCCGGGGGGGGGCGAGTCAGCCCCAGCATTTT. Protein sequence: CATSGRGGASQPQHF.

The chain couples TRBV19 to TRBJ2-6, with 14 nucleotides matching TRBD2. Losses at the gene ends were 5 bases for V and 0 bases for J; bases not matched to a gene: 6. The CDR3 consists of 19 residues. CDR1 is LNHDA and CDR2 is SQIVND in the germline V gene (reference sequence). The CDR3 region is CASSVAGTSGSSGANVLTF. In nucleotides, the CDR3 is TGTGCCAGTAGTGTGGCAGGGACTAGCGGGAGCTCTGGGGCCAACGTCCTGACTTTC. Variable domain in full (rest from reference TRBV19 and TRBJ2-6): DGGITQSPKYLFRKEGQNVTLSCEQNLNHDAMYWYRQDPGQGLRLIYYSQIVNDFQKGDIAEGYSVSREKKESFPLTVTSAQKNPTAFYLCASSVAGTSGSSGANVLTFGAGSRLTVL.

The chain couples TRBV4-2 to TRBJ2-3; D might be TRBD2 (7 bases). Trimming pared 4 bases from V and 0 bases from J, leaving 20 bases between. The CDR3 spans 18 residues. Looked up from germline, CDR1 is LGHNA and CDR2 is YNFKEQ. The CDR3 reads CASSPWGGGSMSTDTQYF. The CDR3 region has the DNA TGTGCCAGCAGCCCCTGGGGGGGCGGGAGCATGAGCACAGATACGCAGTATTTT.

This clone was detected only once. The chain combines TRBV7-2 with TRBJ2-5; 7 bases fit TRBD1. The CDR3 consists of 14 residues. V was clipped by 3 bases and J by 7 bases; unmatched bases: 8. Germline CDR1 is SGHTA and CDR2 is FQGNSA. CDR3 amino acids: CASSFTTGQGTQYF. CDR3 coding DNA: TGTGCCAGCAGCTTCACGACAGGGCAGGGGACCCAGTACTTC.

The CDR3 loop is CAWSSGGTDTQYF. CDR3 sequence (DNA): TGTGCCTGGAGTTCGGGGGGCACAGATACGCAGTATTTT. The chain recombines TRBV30 with TRBJ2-3, with a weak D call TRBD2 (6 bases). The V gene's germline CDR1 is GTSNPN and CDR2 SVGIG (reference sequence). The CDR3 sequence is 13 residues long. Trimming stripped 2 bases from V and 1 base from J, with 7 bases between.

The V and J genes are TRBV28 and TRBJ1-6; no definite D call. Germline CDR1 reads MDHEN; CDR2 reads SYDVKM. The ends were cut back, 3 bases at V and 7 bases at J, with 13 bases in the middle. This CDR3 contains 15 residues. In DNA form, the CDR3 reads TGTGCCAGCAGTTTTCACGCAAGCGTGAATTCACCCCTCCACTTT. It translates to CASSFHASVNSPLHF. Based on the CDR3 plus reference TRBV28 and TRBJ1-6, the full variable domain is DVKVTQSSRYLVKRTGEKVFLECVQDMDHENMFWYRQDPGLGLRLIYFSYDVKMKEKGDIPEGYSVSREKKERFSLILESASTNQTSMYLCASSFHASVNSPLHFGNGTRLTVT.

The gene calls are TRBV28 and TRBJ1-5; tentative D call: TRBD1 (5 bases). There are 15 residues in the CDR3. The germline CDR1 and CDR2 sequences are MDHEN and SYDVKM. Trimming cost V 2 bases and J 2 bases, with 10 bases left between them. The CDR3 sequence: CASSLGGNGNQPQHF. In DNA, the CDR3 is TGTGCCAGCAGTTTAGGGGGGAACGGCAATCAGCCCCAGCATTTT.

The genes are TRBV3-1 (or the pseudogene TRBV3-2) and TRBJ1-4, with D possibly TRBD1 on 6 matching bases. The CDR3 totals 13 residues. With 0 bases removed from V and 9 bases from J, the gap between germline ends came to 8 bases. Germline lookup yields CDR1 LGHDT and CDR2 YNNKEL (reference sequence). The CDR3 spells CASSQEQGKKLFF. CDR3 in DNA: TGTGCCAGCAGCCAAGAACAGGGCAAAAAACTGTTTTTT.

This chain uses TRBV11-1 with TRBJ2-1, with 10 nucleotides matching TRBD2. Germline trimming cut 4 bases from V and 8 bases from J; bases unmatched to any gene: 5. The CDR3 spans 14 residues. CDR1 is SGHAT and CDR2 is FQDESV in the germline V gene (reference sequence). The CDR3, as DNA: TGTGCCAGCAGCTCTAGCGGGAGTAGGCATGAGCAGTTCTTC. Translation gives CASSSSGSRHEQFF. Looking up the rest from reference TRBV11-1 and TRBJ2-1 gives the full variable domain: EAEVAQSPRYKITEKSQAVAFWCDPISGHATLYWYRQILGQGPELLVQFQDESVVDDSQLPKDRFSAERLKGVDSTLKIQPAELGDSAMYLCASSSSGSRHEQFFGPGTRLTVL.

CDR3 sequence: CASSVGTGEQPQHF. The CDR3 DNA follows: TGTGCCAGCAGCGTAGGGACAGGTGAACAGCCCCAGCATTTT. The V call is TRBV9, the J call TRBJ1-5; 7 bases fit TRBD1. CDR3 size: 14 residues. With V trimmed by 0 bases and J by 7 bases, 4 bases remained unmatched. CDR1 and CDR2 (germline): SGDLS, YYNGEE. Filled out from reference TRBV9 and TRBJ1-5, the complete variable domain reads DSGVTQTPKHLITATGQRVTLRCSPRSGDLSVYWYQQSLDQGLQFLIQYYNGEERAKGNILERFSAQQFPDLHSELNLSSLELGDSALYFCASSVGTGEQPQHFGDGTRLSIL.